What follows are 27 T cell receptor beta chains derived from one specimen sequenced in a study of identical twins. TCRdb independently ran MiXCR on the 5' RACE reads; one entry per CDR3 protein. Among 240,000 or so distinct CDR3 sequences listed, roughly 12% were seen once. In addition, the sample was reused for a study of yellow fever vaccine responses in identical twins.

Sequenced: memory (CD45RO+) T cells sorted from blood. These receptors came from a woman between 18 and 30 years old in good health.

This chain links TRBV6-6 with TRBJ2-2, with D hard to call. In germline, CDR1 is MNHNY, CDR2 SVGAGI (reference sequence). The V end lost 2 bases, the J end lost 4 bases, and 5 bases lay between the germline ends. The length of the CDR3 is 13 residues. CDR3 nucleotides: TGTGCCAGCAGTTACCTACGCACCGGGGAGCTGTTTTTT. It yields the protein CASSYLRTGELFF.

This chain links TRBV12-3 or TRBV12-4 with TRBJ2-3, with 7 bases that match TRBD2. V was pared by 4 bases and J by 1 base, with 2 bases of the junction left unmatched. The CDR3 is 14 amino acids. CDR3: CASSWLAGTDTQYF. The DNA for the CDR3 is TGTGCCAGCAGTTGGCTAGCGGGCACAGATACGCAGTATTTT.

This clonotype was counted only a few times. The J gene is TRBJ2-5, the V gene TRBV29-1; 7 bases are shared with TRBD2. The CDR3 extends over 13 amino acids. The junction had 3 bases not matched to a gene; V was cut back by 1 base and J by 4 bases. In germline, CDR1 is SQVTM, CDR2 ANQGSEA. The CDR3 region has the DNA TGCAGCGTTGAAGTTAGCGGGTCAGAGACCCAGTACTTC. Protein: CSVEVSGSETQYF.

The chain is built from TRBV6-1 and TRBJ2-6; a possible D gene is TRBD2 (5 bases). This CDR3 is built from 16 residues. The germline V and J ends were trimmed by 8 bases and 0 bases, with 14 bases remaining between them. Looked up from germline, CDR1 is MNHNS and CDR2 is SASEGT. The CDR3 here is CASRESGSSGANVLTF. As DNA, the CDR3 is TGTGCCAGCCGGGAATCAGGTTCCTCTGGGGCCAACGTCCTGACTTTC.

In DNA form, the CDR3 reads TGTGCCAGCAGCTTAGATGGCTCCCTAGCGGGAGGTTCCTACAATGAGCAGTTCTTC. Its translation is CASSLDGSLAGGSYNEQFF. The chain carries TRBV11-2 and TRBJ2-1, with 11 positions matching TRBD2. The germline V gene has CDR1 SGHAT and CDR2 FQNNGV. Unmatched junction bases numbered 8, after V lost 0 bases and J lost 1 base. There are 19 residues in the CDR3.

The CDR3 here is CAISDGGSGGGADTQYF. The CDR3 DNA reads TGTGCCATCAGTGACGGAGGTTCAGGAGGGGGCGCAGATACGCAGTATTTT. The chain joins TRBV10-3 to TRBJ2-3; D possibly corresponds to TRBD1 (7 bases). Trimming shortened V by 3 bases and J by 4 bases, and 20 bases separated the two germline ends. CDR1 is ENHRY and CDR2 is SYGVKD in the germline V gene. This CDR3 contains 17 residues.

The chain employs TRBV3-1 and TRBJ2-7; D is perhaps TRBD1 (5 bases). The CDR3 consists of 14 residues. V was shortened by 2 bases and J by 3 bases, with 11 bases between the two germline ends. Per germline, CDR1 LGHDT and CDR2 YNNKEL (reference sequence). This CDR3 reads CASSQSQGHYEQYF. Here the CDR3 DNA reads TGTGCCAGCAGCCAATCCCAGGGTCACTACGAGCAGTACTTC.

This clonotype was seen only a few times. The chain employs TRBV3-1 and TRBJ1-6; D uncertain. Germline V gives CDR1 LGHDT, CDR2 YNNKEL (reference sequence). This CDR3 is 15 amino acids long. Trimming shortened V by 1 base and J by 10 bases, and 14 bases separated the two germline ends. The CDR3 DNA reads as TGTGCCAGCAGCCAAGGTGAGGCCGCAGGATCACCCCTCCACTTT. The encoded protein is CASSQGEAAGSPLHF.

This clonotype was seen repeatedly, ten times or more. V usage is TRBV6-5 and J usage is TRBJ1-6, with 8 bases that match TRBD1. The J segment lost 8 bases and the V segment lost 2 bases, leaving 8 bases of the junction unmatched. The germline V gene encodes CDR1 MNHEY and CDR2 SVGAGI. The CDR3 is 16 residues long. CDR3 sequence (DNA): TGTGCCAGCAGTTACGACGGACAGGGACAACATTCACCCCTCCACTTT. This gives the protein CASSYDGQGQHSPLHF.

This clonotype was counted only a few times. The rearrangement uses TRBV20-1 and TRBJ2-7; no clear D. CDR3 length: 15 amino acids. V was shortened by 4 bases and J by 3 bases, with 19 bases between the two germline ends. CDR1 DFQATT and CDR2 SNEGSKA come from the germline V gene (reference sequence). The CDR3 region is CSAKPPARYRYEQYF. The CDR3 DNA reads TGCAGTGCTAAGCCACCAGCCCGATACCGCTACGAGCAGTACTTC.

Only a few counts were recorded for this clonotype. The V and J genes are TRBV30 and TRBJ1-1; D gene unclear. The V gene's germline CDR1 is GTSNPN and CDR2 SVGIG (reference sequence). The CDR3 runs to 13 residues. Trimming stripped 1 base from V and 1 base from J, with 7 bases between. The CDR3 DNA reads as TGTGCCTGGAGTGCAGGAACGAACACTGAAGCTTTCTTT. Its protein product is CAWSAGTNTEAFF.

This clonotype has just a few counts. Because the CDR3 is missing its conserved closing phenylalanine or tryptophan, this is likely a read error. The DNA is left out, because the CDR3 cannot be placed on it with certainty; the CDR3 is given as TCRdb lists it. V gene TRBV5-5 combines with J gene TRBJ2-7; the DNA was not compared with TRBD1, the D call given in the table. The germline CDR1 and CDR2 sequences are SGHKS and YYEKEE (reference sequence). The CDR3 extends over 9 residues, inclusive of both ends. Here the CDR3 reads CASSLIRGI.

This chain uses TRBV11-3 with TRBJ1-1, with 8 nucleotides matching TRBD1. With V trimmed by 5 bases and J by 4 bases, 9 bases remained unmatched. Germline CDR1 reads SGHNT; CDR2 reads YENEEA. The CDR3 is 15 residues long. CDR3 sequence (DNA): TGTGCCAGCAGCCTAGGGACAGGTCGGACCACTGAAGCTTTCTTT. It is translated as CASSLGTGRTTEAFF.

This clonotype was detected only a few times. The chain has TRBV5-1 and TRBJ1-2; D gene unclear. Looked up from germline, CDR1 is SGHRS and CDR2 is YFSETQ. V lost 0 bases and J 2 bases, leaving 8 bases between the germline ends. This CDR3 is 14 amino acids long. For the CDR3, the DNA is TGCGCCAGCAGCTTGGAAGGGAACAACTATGGCTACACCTTC. The encoded protein is CASSLEGNNYGYTF. The whole variable domain, filled in from reference TRBV5-1 and TRBJ1-2, reads KAGVTQTPRYLIKTRGQQVTLSCSPISGHRSVSWYQQTPGQGLQFLFEYFSETQRNKGNFPGRFSGRQFSNSRSEMNVSTLELGDSALYLCASSLEGNNYGYTFGSGTRLTVV.

The sample holds a few counts of this clonotype. The chain couples TRBV9 to TRBJ1-2; D remains ambiguous. CDR3 size: 14 residues. V lost 1 base to trimming and J lost 0 bases, with 7 bases between them. From germline, CDR1 is SGDLS and CDR2 YYNGEE. The CDR3, as DNA: TGTGCCAGCAGCGTAAGCAGAACTAACTATGGCTACACCTTC. This encodes CASSVSRTNYGYTF.

This clonotype was counted between two and nine times. The CDR3 sequence: CSARDRTELYGYTF. CDR3 DNA sequence: TGCAGTGCTAGGGACCGGACAGAACTCTATGGCTACACCTTC. The chain uses TRBV20-1 and TRBJ1-2; perhaps TRBD1 as D (6 bases). V lost 3 bases and J lost 4, with 15 bases in between. CDR3 length equals 14 residues. Germline V CDR1 and CDR2: DFQATT, SNEGSKA (reference sequence).

This clonotype was found many times. The chain uses TRBV6-1 and TRBJ2-7, with 7 bases identical to TRBD1. The junction had 8 bases not matched to a gene; V was cut back by 6 bases and J by 3 bases. CDR1 and CDR2 (germline): MNHNS, SASEGT. The CDR3 covers 14 residues. The CDR3 sequence is CASSPETGSYEQYF. The CDR3, as DNA: TGTGCCAGCAGCCCAGAGACAGGGAGCTACGAGCAGTACTTC.

At least ten counts were recorded for this clonotype. The V call is TRBV6-4, the J call TRBJ2-2, with D possibly matching TRBD2 (5 bases). Germline lookup yields CDR1 MRHNA and CDR2 SNTAGT. V lost 7 bases and J 4 bases, leaving 10 bases between the germline ends. This CDR3 region has 13 residues. The DNA of the CDR3 is TGTGCCAGCACCCGGGATTCCACCGGGGAGCTGTTTTTT. This gives the protein CASTRDSTGELFF.

This clonotype showed up just a few times. This chain links TRBV24-1 with TRBJ2-1, with 8 bases aligning to TRBD2. The CDR3 totals 16 residues. With 2 bases clipped from V and 10 bases from J, the junction kept 12 bases outside the gene matches. The germline CDR1 and CDR2 sequences are KGHDR and SFDVKD. CDR3 bases: TGTGCCACCAGTGATTACGTAGCGGGATGGAGAACGGAGCAGTTCTTC. It translates to CATSDYVAGWRTEQFF.

This clonotype was seen a few times. The CDR3 reads CASSEARGRTDTQYF. DNA of the CDR3: TGTGCCAGCAGTGAAGCTCGGGGGAGGACAGATACGCAGTATTTT. The chain combines TRBV2 with TRBJ2-3; possible D gene TRBD2, 6 bases. CDR3 length: 15 amino acids. Trimming removed 0 bases from V and 3 bases from J, with 10 bases in between. The germline gives CDR1 SNHLY, CDR2 FYNNEI. Using reference TRBV2 and TRBJ2-3 for the parts outside the CDR3, the full variable domain is EPEVTQTPSHQVTQMGQEVILRCVPISNHLYFYWYRQILGQKVEFLVSFYNNEISEKSEIFDDQFSVERPDGSNFTLKIRSTKLEDSAMYFCASSEARGRTDTQYFGPGTRLTVL.

The chain has TRBV7-9 and TRBJ2-5; no firm D call. V shed 3 bases and J shed 3 bases, with 14 bases lying between them. Germline V gene lookup returns CDR1 SEHNR and CDR2 FQNEAQ (reference sequence). The CDR3 extends over 15 amino acids. CDR3 region: CASSFGNSQKETQYF. For the CDR3, the DNA is TGTGCCAGCAGCTTCGGCAACAGTCAAAAAGAGACCCAGTACTTC.

This clonotype occurred many times. The J gene is TRBJ2-1, the V gene TRBV5-6; D remains ambiguous. Germline CDR1 is SGHDT and CDR2 is YYEEEE. This CDR3 spans 13 amino acids. The ends were cut back, 0 bases at V and 6 bases at J, with 7 bases in the middle. CDR3 DNA sequence: TGTGCCAGCAGCTTGGTGCGGAGCAATGAGCAGTTCTTC. Encoded protein: CASSLVRSNEQFF.

In its sample, this clonotype was seen a few times. The chain employs TRBV29-1 and TRBJ2-7; 7 bases agree with TRBD1. This CDR3 has 14 amino acids. Unmatched junction bases numbered 13, after V lost 4 bases and J lost 7 bases. In germline, CDR1 is SQVTM, CDR2 ANQGSEA. CDR3 nucleotide sequence: TGCAGCGTTGGGAAGGTTGAGGGGGCCCTAGAGCAGTACTTC. This encodes CSVGKVEGALEQYF.

A few counts support this clonotype. V and J are TRBV7-2 and TRBJ2-7; D possibly corresponds to TRBD1 (5 bases). The CDR3 totals 14 residues. CDR1 is SGHTA and CDR2 is FQGNSA in the germline V gene. The V gene lost 2 bases and the J gene lost 2 bases, with 10 bases spanning the gap. This CDR3 reads CASSLQGVTYEQYF. The CDR3 nucleotides read TGTGCCAGCAGCTTACAAGGGGTAACCTACGAGCAGTACTTC. The whole variable domain, filled in from reference TRBV7-2 and TRBJ2-7, reads GAGVSQSPSNKVTEKGKDVELRCDPISGHTALYWYRQSLGQGLEFLIYFQGNSAPDKSGLPSDRFSAERTGGSVSTLTIQRTQQEDSAVYLCASSLQGVTYEQYFGPGTRLTVT.

V is TRBV7-6 and J is TRBJ1-1; 7 bases are a match to TRBD1. The CDR3 sequence is 14 residues long. Germline V gene data show CDR1 as SGHVS and CDR2 as FNYEAQ. V was clipped by 5 bases and J by 1 base; unmatched bases: 4. CDR3 DNA: TGTGCCAGCAGCGCCTACAGGGGGAACACTGAAGCTTTCTTT. Translated: CASSAYRGNTEAFF.

This clonotype was detected a few times. The chain combines TRBV12-5 with TRBJ2-1, with D hard to call. The CDR3 spans 14 residues. CDR1 and CDR2 from the germline V gene are LGHNT and FRNRAP. V lost 1 base and J lost 4, with 8 bases in between. The CDR3: CASGLGPGYNEQFF. CDR3 nucleotide sequence: TGTGCTAGTGGTTTGGGTCCGGGTTACAATGAGCAGTTCTTC.

This chain joins TRBV4-3 and TRBJ2-1; TRBD2 matches at 7 bases. The CDR3 extends over 16 amino acids. J gave up 9 bases and V 1 base, and 12 bases lay outside the gene matches. CDR1 is LGHNA, CDR2 YSLEER, per germline. The CDR3 loop is CASSQGRSSGLGEQFF. The DNA of the CDR3 is TGCGCCAGCAGCCAAGGCCGGTCTAGCGGTTTGGGTGAGCAGTTCTTC.